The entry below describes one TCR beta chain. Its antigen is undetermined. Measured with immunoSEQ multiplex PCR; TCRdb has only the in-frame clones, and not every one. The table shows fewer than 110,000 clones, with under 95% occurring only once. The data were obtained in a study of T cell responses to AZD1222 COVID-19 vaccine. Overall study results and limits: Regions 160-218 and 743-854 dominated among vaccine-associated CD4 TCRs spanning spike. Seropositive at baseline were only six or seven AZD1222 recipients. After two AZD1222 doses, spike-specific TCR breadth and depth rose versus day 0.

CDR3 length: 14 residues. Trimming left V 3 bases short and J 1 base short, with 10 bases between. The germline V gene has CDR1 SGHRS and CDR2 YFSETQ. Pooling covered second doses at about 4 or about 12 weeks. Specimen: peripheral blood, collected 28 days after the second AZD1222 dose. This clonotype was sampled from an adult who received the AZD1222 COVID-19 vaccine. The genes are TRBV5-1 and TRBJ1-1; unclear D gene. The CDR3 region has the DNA TGCGCCAGCAGCTCCGAGTTGGGGAACACTGAAGCTTTCTTT. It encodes CASSSELGNTEAFF.